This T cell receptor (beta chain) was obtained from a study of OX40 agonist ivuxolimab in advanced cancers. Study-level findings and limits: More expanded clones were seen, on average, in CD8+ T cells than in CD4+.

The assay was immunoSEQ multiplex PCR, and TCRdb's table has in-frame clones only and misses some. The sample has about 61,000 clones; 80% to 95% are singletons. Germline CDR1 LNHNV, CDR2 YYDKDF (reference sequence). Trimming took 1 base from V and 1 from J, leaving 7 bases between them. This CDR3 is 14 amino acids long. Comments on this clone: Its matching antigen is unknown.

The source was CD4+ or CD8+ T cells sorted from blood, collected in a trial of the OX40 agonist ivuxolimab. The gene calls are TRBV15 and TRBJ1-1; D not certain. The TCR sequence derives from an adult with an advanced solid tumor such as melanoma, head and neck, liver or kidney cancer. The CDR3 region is CATSRALENTEAFF. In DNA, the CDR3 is TGTGCCACCAGCAGAGCTTTGGAGAACACTGAAGCTTTCTTT.